These 15 T cell receptor beta chains came from one sample sequenced in a study of blood T cell repertoires in COVID-19. Profiled with immunoSEQ multiplex PCR; TCRdb holds only in-frame clones, not every one. The sample lists about 670,000 clones; approximately 90% were seen once. The sample consisted of peripheral blood. These receptor sequences come from a woman between 18 and 30 years old with acute or convalescent COVID-19.

The V and J genes are TRBV7-2 and TRBJ2-3; TRBD2 is a possible D gene (5 bases). V lost 8 bases and J lost 3, with 12 bases in between. The CDR3 has 13 residues. The germline V gene has CDR1 SGHTA and CDR2 FQGNSA. The DNA of the CDR3 is TGTGCCAGCCGTCGTCCGGGGACAGATACGCAGTATTTT. Amino acid sequence: CASRRPGTDTQYF.

This chain connects TRBV27 to TRBJ1-1; the D gene is possibly TRBD1 (5 bases). CDR1 and CDR2 from the germline V gene are MNHEY and SMNVEV (reference sequence). With 7 bases removed from V and 2 bases from J, the gap between germline ends came to 20 bases. This CDR3 has 16 residues. The CDR3 DNA is TGTGCCAGCAAATACGGTAGGGGTCAATCTAACACTGAAGCTTTCTTT. Translating gives CASKYGRGQSNTEAFF.

The V gene is TRBV23-1, the J gene TRBJ2-4, with TRBD1 matching over 7 bases. TRBV23-1 is an ORF, with its function uncertain. J gave up 16 bases and V 4 bases, and 10 bases lay outside the gene matches. The CDR3 runs to 12 residues. This CDR3 reads CASSLRRDSGYF. CDR3 in DNA: TGCGCCAGCAGTCTCCGTCGGGACAGTGGTTACTTC.

The chain carries TRBV2 and TRBJ1-5, with 7 bases matching TRBD1. This CDR3 has 16 amino acids. The V gene end was trimmed by 2 bases and the J gene end by 1 base; junction bases not matched to a gene: 5. The germline V gene encodes CDR1 SNHLY and CDR2 FYNNEI. The CDR3 protein is CASSEIDRESNQPQHF. CDR3 coding DNA: TGTGCCAGCAGTGAAATCGACAGGGAAAGCAATCAGCCCCAGCATTTT.

The chain recombines TRBV13 with TRBJ2-7; 8 nucleotides line up with TRBD2. Per germline, CDR1 PRHDT and CDR2 FYEKMQ (reference sequence). This CDR3 region has 15 residues. V was pared by 0 bases and J by 4 bases, with 5 bases of the junction left unmatched. CDR3 DNA sequence: TGTGCCAGCAGCTTAGGGAGCGGGGGCCATTACGAGCAGTACTTC. Translating it yields CASSLGSGGHYEQYF.

This chain uses TRBV9 with TRBJ2-7; D perhaps matches TRBD1 (5 bases). V was pared by 0 bases and J by 5 bases, with 12 bases between. The CDR3 is 14 amino acids. The germline gives CDR1 SGDLS, CDR2 YYNGEE. CDR3 loop: CASSVEVSGNEQYF. In nucleotides, the CDR3 is TGTGCCAGCAGCGTAGAGGTCTCAGGGAACGAGCAGTACTTC.

The rearrangement joins TRBV21-1 to TRBJ1-1; the table assigns TRBD1, which was not confirmed against the DNA. TRBV21-1 is marked as a pseudogene. The CDR3 consists of 18 residues. CDR3 sequence (DNA): TGTGCCAGCAGCAAGCTACGACAGGGGGAGAATTGTATCACTGAAGCTTTCTTT. This translates into CASSKLRQGENCITEAFF.

V gene TRBV5-1 combines with J gene TRBJ2-1, with 9 bases that match TRBD2. With 1 base clipped from V and 3 bases from J, the junction kept 11 bases outside the gene matches. The CDR3 has 18 residues. Germline loops: CDR1 SGHRS, CDR2 YFSETQ. Written as DNA, the CDR3 is TGCGCCAGCAGCTTGCGGGCAGCTAGCGGGGACCACTACAATGAGCAGTTCTTC. As protein: CASSLRAASGDHYNEQFF. Based on the CDR3 plus reference TRBV5-1 and TRBJ2-1, the full variable domain is KAGVTQTPRYLIKTRGQQVTLSCSPISGHRSVSWYQQTPGQGLQFLFEYFSETQRNKGNFPGRFSGRQFSNSRSEMNVSTLELGDSALYLCASSLRAASGDHYNEQFFGPGTRLTVL.

V gene TRBV5-1 combines with J gene TRBJ2-7; a weak D match, TRBD2 (6 bases). There are 11 residues in the CDR3. Germline V gene lookup returns CDR1 SGHRS and CDR2 YFSETQ. V was clipped by 4 bases and J by 6 bases, with 8 bases between them. The CDR3 here is CASSVGGEQYF. CDR3 bases: TGCGCCAGCAGCGTCGGGGGCGAGCAGTACTTC.

This chain connects TRBV4-3 to TRBJ2-3; 8 bases match TRBD1. Trimming removed 8 bases from V and 8 bases from J; junction bases left unmatched: 15. Germline CDR1 LGHNA, CDR2 YSLEER. The CDR3 is 15 residues long. The CDR3 region is CASGDGQGLIGTQYF. The CDR3 DNA reads TGCGCCAGCGGGGATGGACAGGGCTTGATCGGTACGCAGTATTTT.

This chain links TRBV7-2 with TRBJ1-3, with a tentative D call TRBD1 (6 bases). Germline assignment: CDR1 SGHTA and CDR2 FQGNSA. V lost 1 base and J 4 bases, leaving 14 bases between the germline ends. This CDR3 is 16 amino acids long. In DNA, the CDR3 is TGTGCCAGCAGCTTAGACAGGGCAATGGGCGGAAACACCATATATTTT. This gives the protein CASSLDRAMGGNTIYF.

This rearrangement joins TRBV7-3 to TRBJ2-7; 7 bases are shared with TRBD2. Germline V gene sequence: CDR1 SGHTA, CDR2 FQGTGA. The CDR3 length is 13 residues. The J segment lost 7 bases and the V segment lost 5 bases, leaving 8 bases of the junction unmatched. The CDR3 loop reads CASSPVSGGEQYF. The CDR3 DNA is TGTGCCAGCAGCCCAGTCTCGGGGGGTGAGCAGTACTTC.

V gene TRBV28 combines with J gene TRBJ1-2, with D possibly matching TRBD1 (5 bases). CDR1 is MDHEN, CDR2 SYDVKM, per germline. This CDR3 is 14 amino acids long. Between the trimmed V and J ends, which lost 3 bases and 9 bases, there was a span of 17 bases. CDR3 loop: CASSFQEGFGRYTF. DNA for the CDR3: TGTGCCAGCAGTTTTCAGGAGGGGTTTGGTCGCTACACCTTC.

The rearrangement links TRBV19 to TRBJ1-2, with 9 bases fitting TRBD1. CDR3 length: 12 residues. CDR1 and CDR2 from the germline V gene are LNHDA and SQIVND (reference sequence). Losses at the gene ends were 8 bases for V and 7 bases for J; bases not matched to a gene: 5. The CDR3 protein is CASRTGDGGYTF. The CDR3 region has the DNA TGTGCCAGTCGGACAGGGGATGGTGGCTACACCTTC.

The chain links TRBV3-1 (or the pseudogene TRBV3-2) to TRBJ1-1; 7 nucleotides agree with TRBD1. J was trimmed by 5 bases and V by 6 bases; bases with no gene match: 6. CDR3 length: 13 residues. In germline, CDR1 is LGHDT, CDR2 YNNKEL (reference sequence). The CDR3 protein is CASSHHRGTEAFF. DNA for the CDR3: TGTGCCAGCAGTCACCACAGGGGTACTGAAGCTTTCTTT.